Listed here are 7 T cell receptor beta chains from one sample, sequenced in a study of blood T cell repertoires in COVID-19. Assay: immunoSEQ multiplex PCR; the TCRdb copy retains only in-frame clones and omits some. The sample includes fewer than 350,000 clones, roughly 90% of them seen just once. Material for sequencing was PBMCs or T cells enriched from blood (not recorded which). Source of these receptors: a woman between 40 and 50 years old with acute COVID-19.

The gene calls are TRBV19 and TRBJ2-1; 11 nucleotides match TRBD2. V shed 4 bases and J 3 bases; nucleotides not matched to a gene: 8. Germline V gene lookup returns CDR1 LNHDA and CDR2 SQIVND (reference sequence). CDR3 size: 17 residues. The CDR3, as DNA: TGTGCCAGTAGTACCTTACTAGCGGGAGACATCTACAATGAGCAGTTCTTC. It is translated as CASSTLLAGDIYNEQFF.

This clone was found once. This sequence joins TRBV10-3 and TRBJ2-3; TRBD2 matches at 10 bases. The length of the CDR3 is 14 residues. Trimming removed 9 bases from V and 3 bases from J; junction bases left unmatched: 6. Germline lookup yields CDR1 ENHRY and CDR2 SYGVKD. CDR3 DNA sequence: TGTGCCATTGCTCGAGCGGGGGGGACAGATACGCAGTATTTT. Translating gives CAIARAGGTDTQYF.

CDR3 DNA: TGTGCCTCAGGGTCGTGGACTGAAGCTTTCTTT. It encodes CASGSWTEAFF. The chain links TRBV30 to TRBJ1-1, with D tentatively TRBD1 (5 bases). The CDR3 is made up of 11 amino acids. Germline values: CDR1 GTSNPN, CDR2 SVGIG (reference sequence). V dropped 7 bases and J dropped 5 bases, with 11 bases sitting between them.

CDR3 residues: CASSSQGTNGRGYTF. CDR3 nucleotides: TGTGCCAGCAGTTCGCAGGGTACTAATGGAAGGGGCTACACCTTC. The J gene is TRBJ1-2, the V gene TRBV6-5, with D possibly matching TRBD1 (5 bases). The germline V gene encodes CDR1 MNHEY and CDR2 SVGAGI. The CDR3 runs to 15 residues. V lost 4 bases to trimming and J lost 8 bases, with 20 bases between them.

The V call is TRBV14, the J call TRBJ1-2; TRBD1 agrees at 8 bases. Germline V CDR1 and CDR2: SGHDN, FVKESK. This CDR3 region has 17 residues. Unmatched junction bases numbered 14, after V lost 0 bases and J lost 8 bases. The DNA for the CDR3 is TGTGCCAGCAGCCAAGATCAATTTGTGGACAGGGTGAAAGGCTACACCTTC. It encodes CASSQDQFVDRVKGYTF.

The rearrangement uses TRBV27 and TRBJ1-5; no reliable D call. V gave up 2 bases and J gave up 3 bases, with 8 bases separating them. Looked up from germline, CDR1 is MNHEY and CDR2 is SMNVEV (reference sequence). CDR3 size: 14 residues. For the CDR3, the DNA is TGTGCCAGCAGTTTAACGGGGAACAATCAGCCCCAGCATTTT. It yields the protein CASSLTGNNQPQHF.

V gene TRBV4-1 combines with J gene TRBJ1-2; TRBD1 is a possible D gene (6 bases). Trimming stripped 1 base from V and 3 bases from J, with 18 bases between. This CDR3 has 17 amino acids. The germline gives CDR1 MGHRA, CDR2 YSYEKL. The CDR3 DNA sequence: TGCGCCAGCAGCCAAGGAGGTGGGGGGGCAACTTACTATGGCTACACCTTC. It translates to CASSQGGGGATYYGYTF.